The T cell receptor (beta chain) under discussion was sequenced for a study of blood T cell repertoires in COVID-19. Generated by immunoSEQ multiplex PCR, the TCRdb table keeps only in-frame clones and is missing some. The data contain 90,000 to 120,000 clones, 69% of them singletons. This CDR3 is built from 18 residues. Germline CDR1 is MNHEY and CDR2 is SMNVEV (reference sequence). With V trimmed by 1 base and J by 0 bases, 5 bases remained unmatched. This clone was seen at least ten times. The sequencing sample was made of peripheral blood. V and J are TRBV27 and TRBJ2-2; 10 nucleotides agree with TRBD1. This TCR derives from a man aged 80 or over with acute or convalescent COVID-19. The CDR3, as DNA: TGTGCCAGCAGTTTATGGGCCGGGACAGGGGCGAACACCGGGGAGCTGTTTTTT. Protein sequence: CASSLWAGTGANTGELFF.